Below are 2 T cell receptor beta chains sequenced from a single sample in a study of T cells in Graves' hyperthyroidism and ophthalmopathy. Amplification of TCR beta CDR3 regions used RNA as the template. First-round RT-PCR of the TCR CDR3 relied on the HTBI primer set. TCRdb analysed the multiplex PCR reads with MiXCR anew, one entry per CDR3 protein. Of 370,000 or so distinct CDR3 sequences listed, around a quarter are singletons. Source material: blood. The receptors come from a man aged 45-65 years with Graves' hyperthyroidism.

To note about this clonotype: A much larger clonotype is one base distant, so this may be a read error. The chain couples TRBV7-2 to TRBJ2-7; a weak D match, TRBD2 (6 bases). The closer fit of TRBJ2-1 to the DNA end suggests the J call may be wrong. This CDR3 is built from 14 residues. Germline V gene data show CDR1 as SGHTA and CDR2 as FQGNSA. CDR3 in amino acids: CASNLLGDSYEQFF. CDR3 bases: TGTGCCAGCAACTTGCTAGGGGACTCCTACGAGCAGTTCTTC.

This clonotype was seen many times. V and J are TRBV7-9 and TRBJ2-7, with 12 bases aligning to TRBD2. The CDR3 is made up of 16 amino acids. CDR1 and CDR2 from the germline V gene are SEHNR and FQNEAQ (reference sequence). Trimming took 2 bases from V and 5 from J; bases not matched to a gene: 7. The CDR3 DNA reads as TGTGCCAGCAGCTTAAGACTAGCGGGAGTAGTCCACGAGCAGTACTTC. Amino acid sequence: CASSLRLAGVVHEQYF.